These 5 T cell receptor beta chains were sequenced from one sample in a study of control samples from healthy donors and cancer patients. Data came from immunoSEQ multiplex PCR; TCRdb stores just in-frame clones and leaves some out. This sample carries about 130,000 clones, about 95% of them seen once, and the ten largest clones take less than 4.5%. The source material was blood. Receptors were obtained from a man aged 30 to 39 in good health.

This clone was seen only a few times. The CDR3 DNA sequence: TGTGCCAGCAGTGGGGGGTCCAGGGGCGAGAACGGCTACACCTTC. This gives the protein CASSGGSRGENGYTF. V and J are TRBV2 and TRBJ1-2, with D perhaps matching TRBD1 (6 bases). V lost 4 bases and J lost 8, with 20 bases in between. The CDR3 runs 15 residues. Germline V lookup: CDR1 SNHLY, CDR2 FYNNEI.

The gene calls are TRBV19 and TRBJ2-3; 9 nucleotides agree with TRBD1. Trimming took 5 bases from V and 2 from J; bases not matched to a gene: 17. The V gene's germline CDR1 is LNHDA and CDR2 SQIVND (reference sequence). The CDR3 consists of 19 residues. The CDR3 nucleotides are TGTGCCAGTAGTGCCCAGCCCTACAGGGGGCCGGGGACCACAGATACGCAGTATTTT. It specifies CASSAQPYRGPGTTDTQYF.

J is TRBJ2-7 and V is TRBV2; 8 nucleotides align to TRBD1. The CDR3 loop spans 15 amino acids. Trimming removed 6 bases from V and 3 bases from J; junction bases left unmatched: 10. Per the germline V gene, CDR1 is SNHLY and CDR2 is FYNNEI. CDR3 loop: CASRPGGNTGYEQYF. The CDR3 DNA follows: TGTGCCAGCAGACCAGGGGGCAACACGGGCTACGAGCAGTACTTC.

This chain connects TRBV6-5 to TRBJ1-3; TRBD1 matches at 9 bases. Unmatched junction bases numbered 5, after V lost 6 bases and J lost 2 bases. CDR1 and CDR2 from the germline V gene are MNHEY and SVGAGI. The CDR3 covers 15 residues. This CDR3 is CASRSGQGAGNTIYF. DNA of the CDR3: TGTGCCAGCAGGTCGGGACAGGGAGCTGGAAACACCATATATTTT.

As concerns this clone: The junction does not match germline at one end; this may be a read error. CDR3 bases: TGTGCTAGCAGCTTAAATCGGGACTCTGGAAACACCATATATTTT. This translates into CASSLNRDSGNTIYF. The rearrangement links TRBV7-7 to TRBJ1-3; D ambiguous. Germline V gene lookup returns CDR1 SSHAT and CDR2 FNYEAQ (reference sequence). This CDR3 is 15 amino acids long.